A selection of T cell receptor beta chains follows, all from one sample in a study of blood T cells in healthy people across ages. Each CDR3 protein is one row after TCRdb ran MiXCR on the 5' RACE reads. The repertoire holds 780,000 or so distinct CDR3 sequences, with roughly 25% as singletons. These same records also appear under a second study, on T cells of mothers and their children.

The source material was blood. These receptors all stem from a boy younger than 18 in good health. CDR3s include the opening cysteine and the closing phenylalanine or tryptophan. Each record gives: clone size, J gene, D gene, V gene, CDR3 DNA, CDR3 protein. A D gene is named only where the DNA matches it firmly. Expanded clones are given a class, and other clones once, few, many or no size at all.

-,TRBJ2-5,-,TRBV6-2/TRBV6-3,TGTGCCAGCAGCGTGCTAGGCGTACAAGAGACCCAGTACTTC,CASSVLGVQETQYF
few,TRBJ2-3,-,TRBV7-3,TGTGCCAGCAGCTTAGCGGGTCCCTTAGATACGCAGTATTTT,CASSLAGPLDTQYF
-,TRBJ1-4,-,TRBV11-2,TGTACCAGCAGCTTAGTTCGGGCAACTAATGAAAAACTGTTTTTT,CTSSLVRATNEKLFF
-,TRBJ1-1,-,TRBV29-1,TGCAGCGTTGAGGGGGACGGGTGGACTGAAGCTTTCTTT,CSVEGDGWTEAFF
-,TRBJ2-2,-,TRBV29-1,TGCAGCGTTTGCGAAAGATACACCGGGGAGCTGTTTTTT,CSVCERYTGELFF
few,TRBJ1-1,-,TRBV20-1,TGCAGTGCTAGCTCGGGGAACATGAACACTGAAGCTTTCTTT,CSASSGNMNTEAFF
-,TRBJ1-2,-,TRBV11-2,TGTGCCAGCAGCTTAGTTGGTACAGTCACTAACTATGGCTACACCTTC,CASSLVGTVTNYGYTF
few,TRBJ1-2,TRBD1,TRBV24-1,TGTGCCACCAGTGAGGAGACAGGGGGGGACTATGGCTACACCTTC,CATSEETGGDYGYTF
-,TRBJ2-3,-,TRBV28,TGTGCCAGCAGTTTAGTCCCAGGGAATGAAGATACGCAGTATTTT,CASSLVPGNEDTQYF
-,TRBJ2-7,-,TRBV29-1,TGCAGCGTTGAAGAAGGAGGCTACGAGCAGTACTTC,CSVEEGGYEQYF
-,TRBJ2-3,-,TRBV20-1,TGCAGTGCTCCTACATCTAGCGCGGACAGCACAGATACGCAGTATTTT,CSAPTSSADSTDTQYF
-,TRBJ1-6,-,TRBV14,TGTGCCAGCAGCCAAGATTGGTACTCACCCCTCCACTTT,CASSQDWYSPLHF
few,TRBJ1-1,-,TRBV4-3,TGCGCCAGCAGCCAAGGGGGGGCCGGGGGACCAGAAGCTTTCTTT,CASSQGGAGGPEAFF
few,TRBJ2-1,-,TRBV6-2/TRBV6-3,TGTGCCAGCAGTTACACTACGGCCTCCTACAATGAGCAGTTCTTC,CASSYTTASYNEQFF
few,TRBJ1-4,-,TRBV5-1,TGCGCCAGCAGCCATCAGGGGTCTAATGAAAAACTGTTTTTT,CASSHQGSNEKLFF
-,TRBJ2-5,-,TRBV4-3,TGCGCCAGCAGCCAAGGGTACAGAGGGAGTATAAGGCAAGAGACCCAGTACTTC,CASSQGYRGSIRQETQYF